The source of this T cell receptor (beta chain) is a study of regulatory T cells in long-lasting Graves disease. Note on this clonotype: Its antigen is currently unknown. A much larger clone is a single base away; this may be a read error.

Findings and caveats of the study: The number of shared public clonotypes was higher in persistent patients (about 3,000) than new patients (966).

Investigators prepared the TCR beta libraries by applying iRepertoire HTBI primers and Arm-PCR of CDR3 regions. TCRdb processed the multiplex PCR reads anew with MiXCR; each CDR3 protein has one entry. In the table there are 400,000 to 500,000 distinct CDR3 sequences, around a fifth of which are singletons. Time point specified: persistent/refractory GD, antithyroid drugs over 5 years with positive TRAb. The TCR library was made from RNA that had been extracted from PBMCs in TRIzol. The guidelines of the American Thyroid Association were the basis for diagnosing Graves' disease. Trimming pared 0 bases from V and 10 bases from J, leaving 12 bases between. Per the germline V gene, CDR1 is SGHAT and CDR2 is FQNNGV. The CDR3 totals 13 residues.

Sample: peripheral blood mononuclear cells (PBMCs), taken when the disease was refractory, from a patient treated with antithyroid drugs. The origin of this receptor is a female donor with Graves disease. The chain is built from TRBV11-2 and TRBJ1-2; D gene unclear. CDR3 residues: CASSLERTWDYTF. The CDR3 DNA follows: TGTGCCAGCAGCTTAGAAAGGACTTGGGACTACACCTTC.